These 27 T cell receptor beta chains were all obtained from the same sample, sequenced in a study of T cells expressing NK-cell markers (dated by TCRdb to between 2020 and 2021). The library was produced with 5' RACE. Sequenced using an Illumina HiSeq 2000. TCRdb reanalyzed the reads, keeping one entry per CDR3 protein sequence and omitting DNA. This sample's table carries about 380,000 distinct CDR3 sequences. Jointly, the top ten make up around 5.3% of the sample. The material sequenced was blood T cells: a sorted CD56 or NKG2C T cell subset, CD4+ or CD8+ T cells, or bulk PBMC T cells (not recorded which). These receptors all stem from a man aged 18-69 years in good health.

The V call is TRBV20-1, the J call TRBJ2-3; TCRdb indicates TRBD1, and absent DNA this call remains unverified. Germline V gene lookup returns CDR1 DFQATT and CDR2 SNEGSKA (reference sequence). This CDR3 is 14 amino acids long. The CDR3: CSARDRRGKDTQYF.

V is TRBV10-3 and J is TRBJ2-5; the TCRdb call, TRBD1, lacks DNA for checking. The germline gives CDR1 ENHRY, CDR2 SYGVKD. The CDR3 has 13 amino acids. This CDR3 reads CAIGRGPQETQYF.

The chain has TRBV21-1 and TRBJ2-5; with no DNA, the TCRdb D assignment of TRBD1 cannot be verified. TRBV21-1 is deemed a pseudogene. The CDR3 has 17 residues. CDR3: CASSKAPWDREAETQYF.

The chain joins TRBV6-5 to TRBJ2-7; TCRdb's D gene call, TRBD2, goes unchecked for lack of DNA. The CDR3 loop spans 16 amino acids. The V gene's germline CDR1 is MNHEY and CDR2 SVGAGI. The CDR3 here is CASSYRTSGGDYEQYF.

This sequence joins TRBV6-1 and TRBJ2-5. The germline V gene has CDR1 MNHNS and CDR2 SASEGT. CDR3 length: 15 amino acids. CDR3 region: CASSLRTLGQETQYF.

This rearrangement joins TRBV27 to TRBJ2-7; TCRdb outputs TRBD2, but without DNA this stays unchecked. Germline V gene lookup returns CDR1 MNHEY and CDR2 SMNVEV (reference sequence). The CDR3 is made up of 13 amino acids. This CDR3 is CAIQTSGNYEQYF.

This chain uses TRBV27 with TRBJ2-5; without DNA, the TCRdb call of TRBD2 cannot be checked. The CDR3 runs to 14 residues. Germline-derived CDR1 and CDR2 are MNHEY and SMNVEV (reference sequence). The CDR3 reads CASRTLAGLSDQYF.

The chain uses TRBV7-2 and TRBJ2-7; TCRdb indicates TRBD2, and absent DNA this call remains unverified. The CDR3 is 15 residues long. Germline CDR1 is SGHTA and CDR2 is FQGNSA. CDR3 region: CASSLVPRGRGEQYF. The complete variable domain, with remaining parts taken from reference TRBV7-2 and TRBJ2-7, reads GAGVSQSPSNKVTEKGKDVELRCDPISGHTALYWYRQSLGQGLEFLIYFQGNSAPDKSGLPSDRFSAERTGGSVSTLTIQRTQQEDSAVYLCASSLVPRGRGEQYFGPGTRLTVT.

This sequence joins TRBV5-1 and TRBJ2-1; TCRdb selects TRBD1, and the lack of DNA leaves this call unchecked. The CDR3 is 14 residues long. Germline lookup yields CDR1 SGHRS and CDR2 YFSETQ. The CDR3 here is CASRYGGIFNEQFF.

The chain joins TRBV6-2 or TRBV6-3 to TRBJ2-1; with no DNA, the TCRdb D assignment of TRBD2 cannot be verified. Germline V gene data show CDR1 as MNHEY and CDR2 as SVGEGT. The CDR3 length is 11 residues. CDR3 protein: CASSPRAEQFF.

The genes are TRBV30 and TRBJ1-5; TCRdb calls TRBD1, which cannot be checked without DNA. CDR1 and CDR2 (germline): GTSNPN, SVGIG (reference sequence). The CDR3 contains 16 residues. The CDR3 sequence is CAWSRTGALSNQPQHF.

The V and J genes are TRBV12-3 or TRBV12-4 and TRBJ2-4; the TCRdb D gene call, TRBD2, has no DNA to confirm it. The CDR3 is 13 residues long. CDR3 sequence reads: CASSFRASNIQYF.

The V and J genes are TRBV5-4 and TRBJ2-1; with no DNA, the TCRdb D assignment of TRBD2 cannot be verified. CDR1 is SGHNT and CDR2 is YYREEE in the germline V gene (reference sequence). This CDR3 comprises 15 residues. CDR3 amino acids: CASSLKTSGDNEQFF.

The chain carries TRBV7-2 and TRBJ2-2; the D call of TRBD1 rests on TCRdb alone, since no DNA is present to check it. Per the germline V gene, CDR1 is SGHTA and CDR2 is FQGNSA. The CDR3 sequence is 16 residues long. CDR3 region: CASSIDRLINTGELFF.

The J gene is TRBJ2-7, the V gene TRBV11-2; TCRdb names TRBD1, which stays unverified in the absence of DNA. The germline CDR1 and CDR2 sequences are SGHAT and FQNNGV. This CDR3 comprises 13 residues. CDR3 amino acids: CASGRQGAKEQYF.

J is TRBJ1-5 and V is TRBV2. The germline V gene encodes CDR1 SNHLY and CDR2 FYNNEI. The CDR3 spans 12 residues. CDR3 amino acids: CASRAGNQPQHF.

The CDR3 loop reads CASSGQGGNSYNEQFF. The chain employs TRBV2 and TRBJ2-1; checking the TCRdb D call of TRBD1 is not possible without DNA. The germline V gene encodes CDR1 SNHLY and CDR2 FYNNEI. The CDR3 runs 16 residues.

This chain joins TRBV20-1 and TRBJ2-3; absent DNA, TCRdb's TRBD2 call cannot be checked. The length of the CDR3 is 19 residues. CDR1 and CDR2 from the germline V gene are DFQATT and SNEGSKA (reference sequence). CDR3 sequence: CSAITPGLAGGTSTDTQYF.

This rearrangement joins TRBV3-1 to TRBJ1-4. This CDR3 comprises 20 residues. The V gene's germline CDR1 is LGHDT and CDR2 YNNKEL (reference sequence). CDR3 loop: CASSPDRWGISVSTNEKLFF.

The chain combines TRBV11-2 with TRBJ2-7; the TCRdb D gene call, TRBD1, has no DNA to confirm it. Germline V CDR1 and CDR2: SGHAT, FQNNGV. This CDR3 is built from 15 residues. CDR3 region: CASSLRQGKSYEQYF. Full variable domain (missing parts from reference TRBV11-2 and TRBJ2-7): EAGVAQSPRYKIIEKRQSVAFWCNPISGHATLYWYQQILGQGPKLLIQFQNNGVVDDSQLPKDRFSAERLKGVDSTLKIQPAKLEDSAVYLCASSLRQGKSYEQYFGPGTRLTVT.

The chain's CDR3 is CASSPRVRRSYNEQFF. V and J are TRBV27 and TRBJ2-1; TCRdb reports TRBD1, a call that lacks DNA to check it against. Per germline, CDR1 MNHEY and CDR2 SMNVEV (reference sequence). The CDR3 extends over 16 amino acids.

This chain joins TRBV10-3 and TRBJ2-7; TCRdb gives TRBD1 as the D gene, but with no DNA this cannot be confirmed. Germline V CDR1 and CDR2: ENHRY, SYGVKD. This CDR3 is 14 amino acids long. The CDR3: CAISSNQRGDEQYF.

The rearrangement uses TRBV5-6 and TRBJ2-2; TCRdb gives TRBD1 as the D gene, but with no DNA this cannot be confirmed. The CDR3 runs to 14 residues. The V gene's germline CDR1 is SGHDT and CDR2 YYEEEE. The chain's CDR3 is CASTPIGGTGELFF.

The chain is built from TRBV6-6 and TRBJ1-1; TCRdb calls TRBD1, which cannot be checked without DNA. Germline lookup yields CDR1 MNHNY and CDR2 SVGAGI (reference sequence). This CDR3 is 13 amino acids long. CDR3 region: CAAGQGGRIGAFF.

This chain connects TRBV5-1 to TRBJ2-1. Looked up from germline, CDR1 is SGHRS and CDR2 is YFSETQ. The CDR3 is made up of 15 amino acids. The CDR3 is CASSLVPGFRNEQFF.

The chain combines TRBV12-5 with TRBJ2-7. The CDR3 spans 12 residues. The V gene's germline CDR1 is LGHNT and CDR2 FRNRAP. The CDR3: CASVGQNYEQYF. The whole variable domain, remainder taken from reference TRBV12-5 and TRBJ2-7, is DARVTQTPRHKVTEMGQEVTMRCQPILGHNTVFWYRQTMMQGLELLAYFRNRAPLDDSGMPKDRFSAEMPDATLATLKIQPSEPRDSAVYFCASVGQNYEQYFGPGTRLTVT.

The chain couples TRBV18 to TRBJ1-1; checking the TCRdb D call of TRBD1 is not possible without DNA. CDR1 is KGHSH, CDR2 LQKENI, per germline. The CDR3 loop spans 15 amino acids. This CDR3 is CASSPQQDFNTEAFF. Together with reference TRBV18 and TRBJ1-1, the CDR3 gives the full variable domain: NAGVMQNPRHLVRRRGQEARLRCSPMKGHSHVYWYRQLPEEGLKFMVYLQKENIIDESGMPKERFSAEFPKEGPSILRIQQVVRGDSAAYFCASSPQQDFNTEAFFGQGTRLTVV.